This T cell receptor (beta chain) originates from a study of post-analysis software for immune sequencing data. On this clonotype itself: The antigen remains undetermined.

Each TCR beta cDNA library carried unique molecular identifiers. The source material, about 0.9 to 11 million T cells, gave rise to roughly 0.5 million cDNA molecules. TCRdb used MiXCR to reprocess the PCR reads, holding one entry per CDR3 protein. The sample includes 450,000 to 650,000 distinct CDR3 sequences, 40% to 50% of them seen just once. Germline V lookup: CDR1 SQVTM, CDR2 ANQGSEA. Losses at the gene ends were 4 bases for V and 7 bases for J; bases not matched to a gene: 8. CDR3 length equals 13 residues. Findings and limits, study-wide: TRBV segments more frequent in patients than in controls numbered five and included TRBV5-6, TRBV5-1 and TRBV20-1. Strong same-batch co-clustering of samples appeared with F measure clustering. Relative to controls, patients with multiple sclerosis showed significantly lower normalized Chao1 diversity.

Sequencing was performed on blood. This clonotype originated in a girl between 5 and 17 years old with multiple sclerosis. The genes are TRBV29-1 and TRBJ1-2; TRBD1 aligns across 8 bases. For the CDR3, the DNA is TGCAGCGTTGGGCCGGACAGGGCTCTTGGCTACACCTTC. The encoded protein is CSVGPDRALGYTF.